This TCR beta chain was captured in a study of OX40 agonist ivuxolimab in advanced cancers. At the level of the study: Hepatocellular carcinoma, melanoma, renal cell or head and neck cancer affected the dose-escalation patients. Study-level results: Antigen targets of the expanded peripheral T cells went undetermined.

This table comes from immunoSEQ multiplex PCR, and its TCRdb copy is limited to in-frame clones, with some not included. The repertoire includes more than 45,000 clones, roughly 94% of them detected once, and roughly 12% sits in the top ten. The CDR3 runs to 17 residues. Trimming took 4 bases from V and 8 from J; bases not matched to a gene: 15. Germline V gives CDR1 MDHEN, CDR2 SYDVKM. A note on this clone: Its antigen remains unidentified.

The chain recombines TRBV28 with TRBJ2-7; 12 bases fit TRBD1. This specimen consisted of CD4+ or CD8+ T cells sorted from blood, obtained in a trial of the OX40 agonist ivuxolimab. The TCR sequence derives from an adult with an advanced solid tumor such as melanoma, head and neck, liver or kidney cancer. The CDR3 sequence is CASSSGTGGSRASKQYF. CDR3 coding DNA: TGTGCCAGCAGTTCTGGGACAGGGGGCTCTCGGGCGAGCAAGCAGTACTTC.